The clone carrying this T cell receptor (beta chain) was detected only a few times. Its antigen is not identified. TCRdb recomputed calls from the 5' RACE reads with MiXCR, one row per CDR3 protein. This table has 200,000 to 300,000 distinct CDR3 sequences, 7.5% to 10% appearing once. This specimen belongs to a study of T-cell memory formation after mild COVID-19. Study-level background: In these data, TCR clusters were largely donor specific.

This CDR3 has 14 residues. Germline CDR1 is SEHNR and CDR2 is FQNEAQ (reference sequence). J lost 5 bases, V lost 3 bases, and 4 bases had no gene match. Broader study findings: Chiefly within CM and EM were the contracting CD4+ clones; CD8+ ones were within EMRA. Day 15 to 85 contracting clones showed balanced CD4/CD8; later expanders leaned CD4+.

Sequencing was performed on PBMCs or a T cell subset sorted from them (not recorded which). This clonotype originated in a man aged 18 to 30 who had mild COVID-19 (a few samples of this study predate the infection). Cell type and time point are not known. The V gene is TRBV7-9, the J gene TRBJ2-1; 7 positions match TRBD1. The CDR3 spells CASSLTGSDNEQFF. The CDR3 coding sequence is TGTGCCAGCAGCTTGACAGGGTCGGACAATGAGCAGTTCTTC.